The present T cell receptor (beta chain) was sequenced within a study of blood T cell repertoires in COVID-19. Overall study: The origin of the acute and convalescent COVID-19 samples was the United States, Italy and Spain. Sample material is recorded as cDNA or gDNA derived from T cells, B-cell-depleted T cells, or PBMCs.

Authors' methods: Counts of nucleated cells, estimated from reference gene primer amplification, were obtained. Generated by immunoSEQ multiplex PCR, the TCRdb table keeps only in-frame clones and is missing some. V and J calls and clone size come straight from that table; D and trimming were deduced from the DNA. The sample lists some 120,000 clones; around 83% were seen once. Germline-derived CDR1 and CDR2 are SGHAT and FQNNGV. This CDR3 region has 12 residues. Deletions cut 5 bases from V and 9 bases from J, with 14 bases between. The receptor was derived from a man older than 75 with active or convalescent COVID-19. Material for sequencing was peripheral blood. The gene calls are TRBV11-2 and TRBJ2-7; D is unclear. CDR3 coding DNA: TGTGCCAGCAGCCTGTCCGAGGTCGGGCAGTACTTC. This encodes CASSLSEVGQYF.